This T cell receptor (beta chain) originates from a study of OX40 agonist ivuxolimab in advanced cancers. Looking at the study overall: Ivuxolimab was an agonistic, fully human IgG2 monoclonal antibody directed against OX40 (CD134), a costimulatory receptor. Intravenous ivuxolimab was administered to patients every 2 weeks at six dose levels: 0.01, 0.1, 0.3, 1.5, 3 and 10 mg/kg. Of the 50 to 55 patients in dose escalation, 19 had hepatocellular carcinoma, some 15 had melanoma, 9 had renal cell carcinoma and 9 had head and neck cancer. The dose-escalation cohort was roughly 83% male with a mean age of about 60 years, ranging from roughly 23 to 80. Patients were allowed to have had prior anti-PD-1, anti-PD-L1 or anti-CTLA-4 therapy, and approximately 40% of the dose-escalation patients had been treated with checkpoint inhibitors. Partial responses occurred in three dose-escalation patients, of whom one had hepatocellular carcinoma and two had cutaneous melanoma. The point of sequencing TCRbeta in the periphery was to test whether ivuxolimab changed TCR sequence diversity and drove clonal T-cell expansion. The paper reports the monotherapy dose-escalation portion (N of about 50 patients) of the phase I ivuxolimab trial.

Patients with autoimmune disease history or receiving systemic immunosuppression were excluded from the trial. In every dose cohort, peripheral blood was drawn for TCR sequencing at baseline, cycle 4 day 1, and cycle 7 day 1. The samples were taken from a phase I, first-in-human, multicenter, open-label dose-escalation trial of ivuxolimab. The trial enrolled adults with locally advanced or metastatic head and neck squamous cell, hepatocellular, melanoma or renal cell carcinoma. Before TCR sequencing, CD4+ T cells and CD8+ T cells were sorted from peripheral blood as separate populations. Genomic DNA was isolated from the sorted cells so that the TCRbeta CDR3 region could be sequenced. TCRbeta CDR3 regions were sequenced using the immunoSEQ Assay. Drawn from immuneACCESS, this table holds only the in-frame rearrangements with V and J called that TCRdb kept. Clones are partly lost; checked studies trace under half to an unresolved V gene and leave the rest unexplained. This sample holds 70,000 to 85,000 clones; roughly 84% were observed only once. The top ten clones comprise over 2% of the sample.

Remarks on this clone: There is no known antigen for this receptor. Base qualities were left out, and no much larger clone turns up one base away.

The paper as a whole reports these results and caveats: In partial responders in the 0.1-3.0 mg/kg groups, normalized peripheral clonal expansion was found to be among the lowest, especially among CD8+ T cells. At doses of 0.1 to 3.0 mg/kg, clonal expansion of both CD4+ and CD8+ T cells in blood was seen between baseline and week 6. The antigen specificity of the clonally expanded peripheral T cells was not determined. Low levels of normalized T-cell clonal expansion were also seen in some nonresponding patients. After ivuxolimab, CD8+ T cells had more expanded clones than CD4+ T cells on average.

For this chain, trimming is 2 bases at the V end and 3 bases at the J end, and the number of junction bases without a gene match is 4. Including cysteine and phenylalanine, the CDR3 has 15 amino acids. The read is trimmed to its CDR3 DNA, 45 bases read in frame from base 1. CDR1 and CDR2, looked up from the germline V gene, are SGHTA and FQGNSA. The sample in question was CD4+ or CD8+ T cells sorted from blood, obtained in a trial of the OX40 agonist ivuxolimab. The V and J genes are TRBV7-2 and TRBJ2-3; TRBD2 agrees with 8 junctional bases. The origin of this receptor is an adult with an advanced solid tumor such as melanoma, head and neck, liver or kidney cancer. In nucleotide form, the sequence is TGTGCCAGCAGCTTAATGTCTAGCGGGACAGATACGCAGTATTTT. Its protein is CASSLMSSGTDTQYF.